The subject of this entry is one TCR beta chain. Its antigen is undetermined. The sample is drawn from a study of OX40 agonist ivuxolimab in advanced cancers. Study-level information: Cohort: around 79% men, mean age approximately 60, aged about 23 to 80.

Some clones are missing from TCRdb's copy, which holds only in-frame ones; the method was immunoSEQ multiplex PCR. The table includes 57,000 or so clones, 92% detected once. Broader study findings: Certain nonresponders likewise exhibited a low normalized T-cell clonal expansion. Among the lowest levels of clonal expansion were found in partial responders at 0.1-3.0 mg/kg.

This CDR3 spans 13 amino acids. V trimming: 6 bases; J trimming: 5 bases; junction bases outside the gene matches: 4. Germline CDR1 is MNHEY and CDR2 is SVGAGI. The specimen comprised CD4+ or CD8+ T cells sorted from blood, sampled in a trial of the OX40 agonist ivuxolimab. The TCR comes from an adult with an advanced solid tumor such as melanoma, head and neck, liver or kidney cancer. This chain connects TRBV6-5 to TRBJ2-3, with TRBD2 matching 8 bases. CDR3 in DNA: TGTGCCAGCAGCTCGCGGGGGGTAGATACGCAGTATTTT. The encoded protein is CASSSRGVDTQYF.